The 25 T cell receptor beta chains given below trace back to one sample, sequenced in a study of blood T cell repertoires in COVID-19. Profiled with immunoSEQ multiplex PCR; TCRdb holds only in-frame clones, not every one. The repertoire holds fewer than 200,000 clones, with about 80% as singletons. Sequencing was performed on peripheral blood. These receptors all stem from a man between 65 and 85 years old with active or convalescent COVID-19.

The chain links TRBV6-2 or TRBV6-3 to TRBJ1-2, with D possibly being TRBD1 (6 bases). This CDR3 region has 14 residues. Trimming stripped 2 bases from V and 4 bases from J, with 11 bases between. The germline V gene encodes CDR1 MNHEY and CDR2 SVGEGT. CDR3 sequence: CASSYPDRTYGYTF. CDR3 DNA: TGTGCCAGCAGTTACCCTGACAGGACCTATGGCTACACCTTC.

The chain recombines TRBV7-9 with TRBJ1-2; 7 bases are shared with TRBD1. The CDR3 consists of 16 residues. V lost 5 bases to trimming and J lost 4 bases; unmatched junction nucleotides: 13. Germline CDR1 is SEHNR and CDR2 is FQNEAQ (reference sequence). DNA of the CDR3: TGTGCCAGCAGCCCCTCCGGGACCCCAGGGGGCTATGGCTACACCTTC. It specifies CASSPSGTPGGYGYTF.

This chain's CDR3 is CATSRAPAGTNEKLFF. The CDR3 coding sequence is TGTGCCACCAGCAGAGCCCCGGCAGGCACTAATGAAAAACTGTTTTTT. This chain uses TRBV15 with TRBJ1-4; D uncertain. V was cut by 1 base and J by 2 bases, with 11 bases left in between. CDR1 LNHNV and CDR2 YYDKDF come from the germline V gene (reference sequence). The CDR3 is 16 residues long. The full variable domain, rest sourced from reference TRBV15 and TRBJ1-4, is DAMVIQNPRYQVTQFGKPVTLSCSQTLNHNVMYWYQQKSSQAPKLLFHYYDKDFNNEADTPDNFQSRRPNTSFCFLDIRSPGLGDTAMYLCATSRAPAGTNEKLFFGSGTQLSVL.

This sequence joins TRBV6-5 and TRBJ1-2, with D possibly TRBD1 on 6 matching bases. Germline V gives CDR1 MNHEY, CDR2 SVGAGI. The CDR3 totals 16 residues. V lost 0 bases to trimming and J lost 4 bases, with 15 bases between them. CDR3 nucleotide sequence: TGTGCCAGCAGTTACTCGGTTTCAGACAGGCTCTATGGCTACACCTTC. Translation: CASSYSVSDRLYGYTF.

J is TRBJ1-5 and V is TRBV19; TRBD1 aligns across 7 bases. The J segment lost 3 bases and the V segment lost 6 bases, leaving 5 bases of the junction unmatched. There are 14 residues in the CDR3. Germline CDR1 and CDR2: LNHDA and SQIVND (reference sequence). CDR3 in DNA: TGTGCCAGTAGACGAGACAGGGTCAATCAGCCCCAGCATTTT. Protein product: CASRRDRVNQPQHF.

The chain has TRBV21-1 and TRBJ2-7; the table's TRBD1 call for D was not verified on the DNA. TRBV21-1 is deemed a pseudogene. The CDR3 has 16 residues. CDR3 DNA sequence: TGTGCCAGCAGCAAAGGCATAGGGGACAGAAGATACGAGCAGTACTTC. It yields the protein CASSKGIGDRRYEQYF.

CDR3 residues: CATSRTGDSNQPQHF. CDR3 coding DNA: TGTGCCACTTCCAGGACAGGGGATAGCAATCAGCCCCAGCATTTT. The gene calls are TRBV19 and TRBJ1-5, with 9 bases lining up with TRBD1. Germline CDR1 LNHDA, CDR2 SQIVND (reference sequence). Trimming took 10 bases from V and 0 from J; bases not matched to a gene: 7. CDR3 length equals 15 residues.

The rearrangement links TRBV5-1 to TRBJ2-3, with 12 bases matching TRBD2. CDR1 SGHRS and CDR2 YFSETQ come from the germline V gene. Trimming at V came to 1 base and at J to 0 bases, leaving 9 bases not matched to a gene. The CDR3 length is 19 residues. The CDR3 loop is CASSLRGTSGSRSTDTQYF. The DNA of the CDR3 is TGCGCCAGCAGCTTGCGCGGGACTAGCGGGTCCAGGAGCACAGATACGCAGTATTTT.

This chain links TRBV10-2 with TRBJ1-1, with D perhaps matching TRBD1 (5 bases). Deletions cut 8 bases from V and 10 bases from J, with 14 bases between. CDR1 WSHSY and CDR2 SAAADI come from the germline V gene. The CDR3 runs to 11 residues. The CDR3 loop reads CASRVFGAAFF. The CDR3 DNA reads as TGCGCCAGCCGGGTGTTTGGGGCAGCTTTCTTT.

This chain joins TRBV5-1 and TRBJ2-5; possible D gene TRBD2, 5 bases. The germline CDR1 and CDR2 sequences are SGHRS and YFSETQ. The CDR3 is made up of 15 amino acids. The V gene lost 0 bases and the J gene lost 4 bases, with 13 bases spanning the gap. In DNA, the CDR3 is TGCGCCAGCAGCTTGGGGGTAGGAGGAGGAGAGACCCAGTACTTC. It codes for CASSLGVGGGETQYF.

This chain connects TRBV29-1 to TRBJ2-3; TRBD2 matches 11 bases. In germline, CDR1 is SQVTM, CDR2 ANQGSEA. The CDR3 is made up of 14 amino acids. The V segment lost 6 bases and the J segment 2 bases; nucleotides outside the gene matches: 4. CDR3 protein: CSVVAGGFTDTQYF. CDR3 bases: TGCAGCGTCGTAGCGGGAGGGTTCACAGATACGCAGTATTTT.

The gene calls are TRBV9 and TRBJ2-3; a possible D gene is TRBD1 (5 bases). Germline CDR1 is SGDLS and CDR2 is YYNGEE. There are 14 residues in the CDR3. Trimming took 6 bases from V and 2 from J, leaving 13 bases between them. This chain's CDR3 is CASKPDGHTDTQYF. CDR3 DNA: TGTGCCAGCAAACCAGACGGACACACAGATACGCAGTATTTT.

This clone was recorded many times. This same CDR3 is encoded by further DNA sequences in the sample. The chain links TRBV20-1 to TRBJ1-2, with D hard to call. Germline CDR1 and CDR2: DFQATT and SNEGSKA (reference sequence). The CDR3 is made up of 11 amino acids. Trimming pared 2 bases from V and 4 bases from J, leaving 5 bases between. CDR3 nucleotide sequence: TGCAGTGCTAGAAACAGCTATGGCTACACCTTC. As protein: CSARNSYGYTF.

This clone was counted between two and nine times. The genes are TRBV11-3 and TRBJ2-3; 8 bases match TRBD2. After removal of 8 bases from V and 0 bases from J, the junction contained 4 bases not matched to a gene. The length of the CDR3 is 14 residues. CDR1 is SGHNT and CDR2 is YENEEA in the germline V gene. CDR3 loop: CASEAGGSTDTQYF. DNA for the CDR3: TGTGCCAGCGAGGCGGGAGGTAGCACAGATACGCAGTATTTT.

The sample holds one count of this clone. This chain's CDR3 is CAISESARGLLEANVLTF. CDR3 DNA sequence: TGTGCCATCAGTGAGTCGGCCAGGGGGCTCCTTGAGGCCAACGTCCTGACTTTC. The V and J genes are TRBV10-3 and TRBJ2-6, with 8 bases identical to TRBD1. V was pared by 0 bases and J by 6 bases, with 10 bases of the junction left unmatched. The CDR3 consists of 18 residues. Germline V gives CDR1 ENHRY, CDR2 SYGVKD.

This clone occurred once. This chain uses TRBV5-1 with TRBJ2-5; D is unclear. Trimming removed 1 base at V and 2 bases at J, with 12 bases between. The CDR3 length is 15 residues. Germline V gene lookup returns CDR1 SGHRS and CDR2 YFSETQ. DNA of the CDR3: TGCGCCAGCAGCTTGAATGCGGATCGTCAAGAGACCCAGTACTTC. Protein: CASSLNADRQETQYF. The whole variable domain, filled in from reference TRBV5-1 and TRBJ2-5, reads KAGVTQTPRYLIKTRGQQVTLSCSPISGHRSVSWYQQTPGQGLQFLFEYFSETQRNKGNFPGRFSGRQFSNSRSEMNVSTLELGDSALYLCASSLNADRQETQYFGPGTRLLVL.

This sequence joins TRBV7-6 and TRBJ2-4; a weak D match, TRBD1 (5 bases). From germline, CDR1 is SGHVS and CDR2 FNYEAQ. Between the trimmed V and J ends, which lost 2 bases and 0 bases, there was a span of 17 bases. The CDR3 is made up of 18 amino acids. CDR3 in DNA: TGTGCCAGCAGCTTATACCCCCCGACAGAAGTAGCCAAAAACATTCAGTACTTC. This gives the protein CASSLYPPTEVAKNIQYF.

The rearrangement uses TRBV13 and TRBJ2-7, with a weak D call TRBD1 (6 bases). V lost 2 bases to trimming and J lost 5 bases, with 13 bases between them. The CDR3 consists of 14 residues. The germline V gene encodes CDR1 PRHDT and CDR2 FYEKMQ (reference sequence). Here the CDR3 reads CASSLSQGMDEQYF. Written as DNA, the CDR3 is TGTGCCAGCAGCTTATCACAGGGAATGGACGAGCAGTACTTC.

The gene calls are TRBV6-5 and TRBJ1-2, with D possibly matching TRBD1 (6 bases). The CDR3 runs 13 residues. Looked up from germline, CDR1 is MNHEY and CDR2 is SVGAGI. Trimming took 2 bases from V and 3 from J, leaving 7 bases between them. CDR3 sequence reads: CASSYPGDYGYTF. CDR3 coding DNA: TGTGCCAGCAGTTACCCAGGGGACTATGGCTACACCTTC.

This rearrangement joins TRBV5-1 to TRBJ2-1, with TRBD2 matching 11 bases. V shed 4 bases, J shed 7 bases, and the junction held 10 bases outside the gene matches. The CDR3 consists of 16 residues. The germline V gene has CDR1 SGHRS and CDR2 YFSETQ. The chain's CDR3 is CASSPGTSGPGNEQFF. CDR3 sequence (DNA): TGCGCCAGCAGCCCCGGGACTAGCGGACCTGGGAATGAGCAGTTCTTC.

The chain uses TRBV25-1 and TRBJ1-4, with TRBD1 matching over 7 bases. V shed 3 bases, J shed 3 bases, and the junction held 10 bases outside the gene matches. CDR3 length equals 17 residues. Germline V gene data show CDR1 as MGHDK and CDR2 as SYGVNS. The CDR3 region is CASSDPNRGFSNEKLFF. Written as DNA, the CDR3 is TGTGCCAGCAGTGATCCCAACAGGGGTTTCTCTAATGAAAAACTGTTTTTT.

This clone showed up just a few times. The chain combines TRBV7-9 with TRBJ2-7; a weak D match, TRBD1 (6 bases). CDR1 and CDR2 from the germline V gene are SEHNR and FQNEAQ (reference sequence). Trimming cost V 0 bases and J 0 bases, with 9 bases left between them. The CDR3 runs to 15 residues. The CDR3 DNA sequence: TGTGCCAGCAGCTTAGCGGGGGCATACTCCTACGAGCAGTACTTC. Translation gives CASSLAGAYSYEQYF.

V and J are TRBV7-9 and TRBJ2-5; 8 bases are a match to TRBD2. The CDR3 length is 16 residues. Germline-derived CDR1 and CDR2 are SEHNR and FQNEAQ (reference sequence). Germline trimming cut 4 bases from V and 2 bases from J; bases unmatched to any gene: 9. The CDR3 coding sequence is TGTGCCAGCAGCTCAGGGGTAGCGGGGTCACAAGAGACCCAGTACTTC. Protein product: CASSSGVAGSQETQYF.

The chain combines TRBV12-3 or TRBV12-4 with TRBJ2-5; 7 nucleotides match TRBD1. There are 13 residues in the CDR3. After removal of 3 bases from V and 5 bases from J, the junction contained 3 bases not matched to a gene. Here the CDR3 DNA reads TGTGCCAGCAGTTTTTCCAGGGGGGAGACCCAGTACTTC. Its protein is CASSFSRGETQYF.

The rearrangement uses TRBV7-2 and TRBJ1-6; 9 positions match TRBD1. The CDR3 is 14 residues long. V shed 5 bases, J shed 7 bases, and the junction held 3 bases outside the gene matches. Germline V gives CDR1 SGHTA, CDR2 FQGNSA. DNA of the CDR3: TGTGCCAGCAGCCGGGACAGGGCCAATTCACCCCTCCACTTT. This sequence encodes CASSRDRANSPLHF.